This entry describes one T cell receptor beta chain. The antigen is unknown. These data are taken from a study of CD8 T cells in Susac syndrome. Study-wide results and caveats: An acknowledgment was made by the study that its TCR sequencing and HLA analysis involved relatively few individuals.

The RNA input was roughly 0.45 to 1 ug, and it was reverse transcribed with random hexamers. TCR beta CDR3 was amplified by immunoSEQ multiplex PCR. This amplification extended across 54 Vbeta and 13 Jbeta segments. TCRdb reprocessed the immunoSEQ multiplex PCR reads via MiXCR and lists one record per CDR3 protein. The repertoire holds 70,000 to 100,000 distinct CDR3 sequences, with about 93% as singletons. The study used healthy donors as controls matched for age and sex. This CDR3 comprises 14 residues. CDR1 is LGHDT, CDR2 YNNKEL, per germline (reference sequence). After removal of 2 bases from V and 8 bases from J, the junction contained 6 bases not matched to a gene.

The TCR originated in a human donor in good health. Sequencing was done on a sample of CD8+ T cells from PBMCs. The rearrangement uses TRBV3-1 and TRBJ2-4; 7 bases match TRBD1. Here the CDR3 reads CASSQIPGGDIQYF. The DNA of the CDR3 is TGTGCCAGCAGCCAAATTCCAGGGGGAGACATTCAGTACTTC.